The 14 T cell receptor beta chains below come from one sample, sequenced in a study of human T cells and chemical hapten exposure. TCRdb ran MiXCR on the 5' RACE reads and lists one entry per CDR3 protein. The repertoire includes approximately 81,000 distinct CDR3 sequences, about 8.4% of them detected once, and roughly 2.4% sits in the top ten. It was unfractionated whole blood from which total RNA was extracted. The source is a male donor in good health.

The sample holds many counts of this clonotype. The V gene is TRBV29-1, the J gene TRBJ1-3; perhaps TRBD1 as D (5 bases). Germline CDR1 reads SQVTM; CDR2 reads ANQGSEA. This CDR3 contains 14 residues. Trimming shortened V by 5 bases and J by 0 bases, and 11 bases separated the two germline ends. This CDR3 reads CSVSGRASGNTIYF. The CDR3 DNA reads TGCAGCGTTTCGGGCAGGGCCTCTGGAAACACCATATATTTT.

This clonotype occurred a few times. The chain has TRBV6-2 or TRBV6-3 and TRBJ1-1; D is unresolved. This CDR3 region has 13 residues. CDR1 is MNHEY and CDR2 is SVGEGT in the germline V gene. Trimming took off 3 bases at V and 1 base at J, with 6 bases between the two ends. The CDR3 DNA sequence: TGTGCCAGCAGTTATTTTCAGAACACTGAAGCTTTCTTT. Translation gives CASSYFQNTEAFF.

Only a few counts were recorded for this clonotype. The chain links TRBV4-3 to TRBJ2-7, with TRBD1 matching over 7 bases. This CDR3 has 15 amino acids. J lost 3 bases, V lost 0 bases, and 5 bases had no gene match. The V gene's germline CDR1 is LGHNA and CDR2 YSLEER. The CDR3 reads CASSQDPGQYYEQYF. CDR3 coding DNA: TGCGCCAGCAGCCAAGACCCGGGACAGTACTACGAGCAGTACTTC.

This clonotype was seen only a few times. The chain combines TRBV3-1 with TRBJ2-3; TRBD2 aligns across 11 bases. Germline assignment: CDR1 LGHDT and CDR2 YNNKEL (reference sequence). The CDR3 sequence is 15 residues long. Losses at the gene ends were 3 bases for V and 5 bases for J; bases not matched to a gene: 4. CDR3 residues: CASSQRGTSGDTQYF. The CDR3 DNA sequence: TGTGCCAGCAGCCAGCGCGGGACTAGCGGAGATACGCAGTATTTT.

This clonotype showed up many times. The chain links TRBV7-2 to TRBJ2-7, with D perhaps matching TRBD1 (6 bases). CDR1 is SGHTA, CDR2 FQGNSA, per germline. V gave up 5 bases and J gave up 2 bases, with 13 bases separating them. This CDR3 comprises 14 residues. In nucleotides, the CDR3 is TGTGCCAGCAGCCTGACAGGTAACCCCTACGAGCAGTACTTC. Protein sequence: CASSLTGNPYEQYF.

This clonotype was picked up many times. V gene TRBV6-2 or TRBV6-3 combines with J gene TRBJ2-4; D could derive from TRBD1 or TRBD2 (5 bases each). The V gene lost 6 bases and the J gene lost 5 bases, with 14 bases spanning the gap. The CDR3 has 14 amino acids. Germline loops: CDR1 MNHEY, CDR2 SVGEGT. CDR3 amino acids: CASRPPGPQNIQYF. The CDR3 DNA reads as TGTGCCAGCAGGCCCCCGGGACCACAAAACATTCAGTACTTC.

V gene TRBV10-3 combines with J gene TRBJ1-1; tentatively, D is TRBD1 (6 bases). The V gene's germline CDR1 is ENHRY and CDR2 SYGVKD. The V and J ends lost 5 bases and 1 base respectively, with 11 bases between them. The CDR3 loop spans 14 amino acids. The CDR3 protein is CAISTGTGNTEAFF. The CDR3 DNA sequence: TGTGCCATCAGTACAGGGACGGGGAACACTGAAGCTTTCTTT.

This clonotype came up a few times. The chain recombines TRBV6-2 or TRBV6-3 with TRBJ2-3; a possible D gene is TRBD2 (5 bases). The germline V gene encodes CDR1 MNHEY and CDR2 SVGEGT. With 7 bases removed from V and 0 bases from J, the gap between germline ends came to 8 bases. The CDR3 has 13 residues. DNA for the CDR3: TGTGCCAGCACCGGGGATAGCACAGATACGCAGTATTTT. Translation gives CASTGDSTDTQYF.

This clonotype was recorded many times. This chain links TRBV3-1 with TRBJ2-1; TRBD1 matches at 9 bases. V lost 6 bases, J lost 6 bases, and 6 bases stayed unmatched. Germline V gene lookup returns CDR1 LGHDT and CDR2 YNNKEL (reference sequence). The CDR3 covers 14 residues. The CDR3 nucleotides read TGTGCCAGCAGGGACAGGGGACTGGGCAATGAGCAGTTCTTC. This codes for CASRDRGLGNEQFF.

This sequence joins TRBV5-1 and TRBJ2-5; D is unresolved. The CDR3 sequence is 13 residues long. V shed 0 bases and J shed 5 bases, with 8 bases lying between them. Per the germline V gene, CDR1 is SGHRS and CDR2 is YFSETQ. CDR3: CASSLAMFETQYF. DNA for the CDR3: TGCGCCAGCAGCTTGGCCATGTTCGAGACCCAGTACTTC.

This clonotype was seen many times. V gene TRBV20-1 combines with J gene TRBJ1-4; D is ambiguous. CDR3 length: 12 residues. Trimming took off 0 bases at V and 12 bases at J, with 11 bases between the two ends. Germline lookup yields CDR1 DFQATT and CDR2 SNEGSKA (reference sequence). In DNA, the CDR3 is TGCAGTGCTAGAGATGAGGGCCGAGAACTGTTTTTT. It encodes CSARDEGRELFF.

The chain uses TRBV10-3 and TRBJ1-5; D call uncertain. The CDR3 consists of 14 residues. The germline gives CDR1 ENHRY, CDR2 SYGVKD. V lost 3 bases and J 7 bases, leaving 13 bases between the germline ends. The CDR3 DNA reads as TGTGCCATCAGTGATCGACGCCCGGGGCAGCCCCAGCATTTT. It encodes CAISDRRPGQPQHF.

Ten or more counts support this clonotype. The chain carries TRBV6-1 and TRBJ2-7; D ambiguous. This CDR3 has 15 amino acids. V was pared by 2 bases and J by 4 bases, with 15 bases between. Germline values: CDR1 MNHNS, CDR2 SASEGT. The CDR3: CASSEPEAWKYEQYF. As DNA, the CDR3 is TGTGCCAGCAGTGAACCAGAAGCGTGGAAGTACGAGCAGTACTTC.

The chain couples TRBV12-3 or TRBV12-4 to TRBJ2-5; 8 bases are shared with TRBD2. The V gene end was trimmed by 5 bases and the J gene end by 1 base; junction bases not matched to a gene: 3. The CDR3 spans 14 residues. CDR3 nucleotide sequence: TGTGCCAGCAGTAGCGGGGGTCCCCAAGAGACCCAGTACTTC. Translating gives CASSSGGPQETQYF.